The 21 T cell receptor beta chains below all came from one sample that was sequenced in a study of PD-L1 blockade in urothelial cancer. The protocol was immunoSEQ multiplex PCR, while the TCRdb copy is restricted to in-frame clones and leaves out a portion. The sample has roughly 52,000 clones, 70% to 80% seen once; the top ten hold under 11%. The time point was: pretreatment peripheral blood. The specimen comprised PBMCs, sampled around atezolizumab (anti-PD-L1) treatment. All receptors come from a man between 65 and 80 years old with urothelial cancer.

This clone appeared a few times. The rearrangement uses TRBV5-1 and TRBJ1-1; no firm D call. Per the germline V gene, CDR1 is SGHRS and CDR2 is YFSETQ. The CDR3 totals 13 residues. V was shortened by 2 bases and J by 5 bases, with 10 bases between the two germline ends. The CDR3 region has the DNA TGCGCCAGCAGCTTCGCGGGTGGGACTGAAGCTTTCTTT. It yields the protein CASSFAGGTEAFF.

This rearrangement joins TRBV10-3 to TRBJ1-3, with D hard to call. This CDR3 spans 15 amino acids. Trimming removed 0 bases from V and 0 bases from J, with 6 bases in between. CDR1 ENHRY and CDR2 SYGVKD come from the germline V gene. The CDR3 sequence: CAISESILSGNTIYF. For the CDR3, the DNA is TGTGCCATCAGTGAGTCTATCCTCTCTGGAAACACCATATATTTT.

The rearrangement uses TRBV11-3 and TRBJ2-1; weak D call: TRBD1 (6 bases). V was clipped by 0 bases and J by 4 bases, with 19 bases between them. The length of the CDR3 is 18 residues. Germline V gene data show CDR1 as SGHNT and CDR2 as YENEEA. The CDR3 loop is CASSLDPPGAAGYNEQFF. In nucleotides, the CDR3 is TGTGCCAGCAGCTTAGATCCCCCAGGGGCGGCAGGATACAATGAGCAGTTCTTC.

The chain has TRBV27 and TRBJ1-2, with TRBD1 identical over 11 bases. Germline CDR1 reads MNHEY; CDR2 reads SMNVEV (reference sequence). The CDR3 runs 16 residues. After removal of 5 bases from V and 8 bases from J, the junction contained 13 bases not matched to a gene. The CDR3 protein is CASSPQTGQGAEGYTF. Written as DNA, the CDR3 is TGTGCCAGCAGTCCGCAAACCGGACAGGGGGCAGAGGGCTACACCTTC.

The chain joins TRBV30 to TRBJ2-6; 9 nucleotides align to TRBD1. With 5 bases clipped from V and 4 bases from J, the junction kept 3 bases outside the gene matches. Germline values: CDR1 GTSNPN, CDR2 SVGIG (reference sequence). The CDR3 covers 14 residues. CDR3 sequence reads: CAWGTGSGANVLTF. The CDR3 coding sequence is TGTGCCTGGGGGACAGGGTCGGGGGCCAACGTCCTGACTTTC.

The chain links TRBV19 to TRBJ2-7; 13 nucleotides match TRBD2. CDR3 length: 17 residues. V lost 3 bases, J lost 2 bases, and 7 bases stayed unmatched. Germline lookup yields CDR1 LNHDA and CDR2 SQIVND (reference sequence). The CDR3 nucleotides are TGTGCCAGTAGTATTTCGGGGACTAGCGGGGATGCCTACGAGCAGTACTTC. This translates into CASSISGTSGDAYEQYF. The variable domain in full, with the rest retrieved from reference TRBV19 and TRBJ2-7, is DGGITQSPKYLFRKEGQNVTLSCEQNLNHDAMYWYRQDPGQGLRLIYYSQIVNDFQKGDIAEGYSVSREKKESFPLTVTSAQKNPTAFYLCASSISGTSGDAYEQYFGPGTRLTVT.

The chain couples TRBV30 to TRBJ1-2; possible D gene TRBD1, 5 bases. The V end was cut by 1 base, the J end by 0 bases, with 9 bases between. The CDR3 is 14 residues long. Germline-derived CDR1 and CDR2 are GTSNPN and SVGIG (reference sequence). The CDR3 spells CAWSGGPANYGYTF. The CDR3 nucleotides are TGTGCCTGGAGTGGGGGCCCCGCTAACTATGGCTACACCTTC.

The genes are TRBV7-8 and TRBJ1-1; D may be TRBD1 (5 bases). Trimming shortened V by 2 bases and J by 0 bases, and 13 bases separated the two germline ends. The CDR3 extends over 16 amino acids. Germline V lookup: CDR1 SGHVS, CDR2 FQNEAQ. The CDR3 coding sequence is TGTGCCAGCAGCTTAACATACAGGAGTCTGAACACTGAAGCTTTCTTT. This sequence encodes CASSLTYRSLNTEAFF.

The chain has TRBV28 and TRBJ2-1, with TRBD2 identical over 11 bases. Trimming cost V 8 bases and J 2 bases; bases outside gene matches: 5. Germline V gene sequence: CDR1 MDHEN, CDR2 SYDVKM. The CDR3 totals 15 residues. The CDR3 sequence: CASRTGLAAYNEQFF. CDR3 sequence (DNA): TGTGCCAGCCGGACGGGACTAGCGGCCTACAATGAGCAGTTCTTC.

The chain is built from TRBV13 and TRBJ2-2, with TRBD1 as a possible D gene (5 bases). V lost 5 bases, J lost 6 bases, and 19 bases lay in between. From germline, CDR1 is PRHDT and CDR2 FYEKMQ (reference sequence). This CDR3 region has 16 residues. The CDR3 sequence: CASSKRGRQHSGELFF. CDR3 DNA sequence: TGTGCCAGCAGCAAAAGGGGCCGACAGCACTCCGGGGAGCTGTTTTTT. The full variable domain, completed using reference TRBV13 and TRBJ2-2, is AAGVIQSPRHLIKEKRETATLKCYPIPRHDTVYWYQQGPGQDPQFLISFYEKMQSDKGSIPDRFSAQQFSDYHSELNMSSLELGDSALYFCASSKRGRQHSGELFFGEGSRLTVL.

There are a few counts of this clone. The chain joins TRBV6-1 to TRBJ2-1, with a tentative D call TRBD1 (7 bases). CDR3 length: 12 amino acids. Per the germline V gene, CDR1 is MNHNS and CDR2 is SASEGT. V shed 9 bases and J shed 7 bases, with 13 bases lying between them. CDR3 sequence reads: CASSSGGNEQFF. The CDR3 DNA follows: TGTGCCAGTTCTTCAGGGGGGAATGAGCAGTTCTTC.

V gene TRBV11-3 combines with J gene TRBJ2-2; the match to TRBD1 covers 10 bases. This CDR3 contains 16 residues. V shed 4 bases, J shed 4 bases, and the junction held 6 bases outside the gene matches. CDR1 is SGHNT, CDR2 YENEEA, per germline. Here the CDR3 reads CASSSGTGVLTGELFF. The CDR3 bases are TGTGCCAGCAGCTCCGGGACAGGGGTTCTCACCGGGGAGCTGTTTTTT.

This CDR3 reads CASLTQGVTEAFF. CDR3 coding DNA: TGTGCCAGTCTAACTCAGGGGGTCACTGAAGCTTTCTTT. The V and J genes are TRBV7-9 and TRBJ1-1, with 7 bases fitting TRBD1. Germline V CDR1 and CDR2: SEHNR, FQNEAQ (reference sequence). This CDR3 has 13 amino acids. The V and J ends lost 9 bases and 4 bases, in that order; junction bases with no gene match: 8.

The gene calls are TRBV6-6 and TRBJ1-2; D not certain. Trimming left V 2 bases short and J 0 bases short, with 13 bases between. There are 16 residues in the CDR3. The germline V gene encodes CDR1 MNHNY and CDR2 SVGAGI (reference sequence). CDR3 protein: CASSYPSDTPNYGYTF. CDR3 nucleotides: TGTGCCAGCAGTTACCCCTCCGACACTCCTAACTATGGCTACACCTTC.

This sequence joins TRBV5-5 and TRBJ1-2; D might be TRBD1 (5 bases). Deletions cut 0 bases from V and 2 bases from J, with 14 bases between. The length of the CDR3 is 16 residues. Looked up from germline, CDR1 is SGHKS and CDR2 is YYEKEE (reference sequence). The CDR3 region has the DNA TGTGCCAGCAGCTTGGCCGGGACCGGGAGGAACTATGGCTACACCTTC. This sequence encodes CASSLAGTGRNYGYTF. The whole variable domain, filled in from reference TRBV5-5 and TRBJ1-2, reads DAGVTQSPTHLIKTRGQQVTLRCSPISGHKSVSWYQQVLGQGPQFIFQYYEKEERGRGNFPDRFSARQFPNYSSELNVNALLLGDSALYLCASSLAGTGRNYGYTFGSGTRLTVV.

The chain joins TRBV7-6 to TRBJ2-1; 7 bases agree with TRBD2. The CDR3 covers 13 residues. CDR1 is SGHVS, CDR2 FNYEAQ, per germline. The J segment lost 4 bases and the V segment lost 3 bases, leaving 0 bases of the junction unmatched. Written as DNA, the CDR3 is TGTGCCAGCAGCTTGGGACTATACAATGAGCAGTTCTTC. Its translation is CASSLGLYNEQFF.

The V gene is TRBV19, the J gene TRBJ2-7; no reliable D call. The length of the CDR3 is 12 residues. Germline-derived CDR1 and CDR2 are LNHDA and SQIVND (reference sequence). The V and J ends lost 5 bases and 6 bases respectively, with 11 bases between them. Here the CDR3 reads CASSSARREQYF. In DNA, the CDR3 is TGTGCCAGTAGTTCGGCGAGGCGCGAGCAGTACTTC.

The chain links TRBV6-1 to TRBJ1-2; 8 positions agree with TRBD1. CDR1 and CDR2 from the germline V gene are MNHNS and SASEGT. This CDR3 contains 14 residues. J lost 2 bases, V lost 5 bases, and 4 bases had no gene match. The DNA for the CDR3 is TGTGCCAGCAGTAAGGACAGGGACAACTATGGCTACACCTTC. It specifies CASSKDRDNYGYTF.

CDR3 protein: CASRPRAPSSGDEQYF. The CDR3 region has the DNA TGTGCCAGCAGGCCCCGGGCCCCGTCCTCGGGAGACGAGCAGTACTTC. The chain carries TRBV5-4 and TRBJ2-7, with a possible D match to TRBD2 (6 bases). The V end was cut by 5 bases, the J end by 5 bases, with 23 bases between. The length of the CDR3 is 16 residues. CDR1 and CDR2 from the germline V gene are SGHNT and YYREEE (reference sequence).

The gene calls are TRBV6-1 and TRBJ2-1; 8 bases are a match to TRBD2. The junction had 3 bases not matched to a gene; V was cut back by 0 bases and J by 2 bases. CDR3 length equals 16 residues. Looked up from germline, CDR1 is MNHNS and CDR2 is SASEGT. The DNA of the CDR3 is TGTGCCAGCAGTGAAGCGCAGGGACTAGCCTACAATGAGCAGTTCTTC. It codes for CASSEAQGLAYNEQFF.

V and J are TRBV28 and TRBJ2-1; possible D gene TRBD2, 6 bases. Between the trimmed V and J ends, which lost 6 bases and 4 bases, there was a span of 16 bases. The V gene's germline CDR1 is MDHEN and CDR2 SYDVKM. The CDR3 is 15 residues long. In DNA, the CDR3 is TGTGCCAGCAGGAGCCATAGGGACTTATACAATGAGCAGTTCTTC. Translation: CASRSHRDLYNEQFF.